The clone carrying this TCR beta chain was seen only once. Its specificity is not known. The data are from a study of CD4 T cells in relation to SARS-CoV-2 and coronaviruses. Study background: TCR beta CDR3s were sequenced after 10-day antigen culture of PBMCs.

CDR3 length equals 14 residues. The ends lost 0 bases at V and 2 bases at J; junction bases unmatched: 2. Germline assignment: CDR1 SGHNT and CDR2 YYREEE (reference sequence). The unexposed donors gave CD4+ T cells in 2011-2018, prior to COVID-19. CD4+ T cells were isolated from the cells after 10 days of culture. Testing used SARS-CoV-2 S/N and four cold-coronavirus spikes on unexposed-donor CD4+ T cells, cells permitting. TCRdb keeps only in-frame clones here, not all; method: immunoSEQ multiplex PCR. The repertoire holds about 26,000 clones, roughly 73% seen once, with 20% to 25% in the top ten. The chain uses TRBV5-4 and TRBJ2-7; 7 positions agree with TRBD2. The sequence was obtained from a human donor in good health. Sequencing was performed on CD4+ T cells from PBMCs, cultured in vitro. The CDR3 nucleotides read TGTGCCAGCAGCTTGGAGGGAGGGCCCTACGAGCAGTACTTC. Its translation: CASSLEGGPYEQYF.